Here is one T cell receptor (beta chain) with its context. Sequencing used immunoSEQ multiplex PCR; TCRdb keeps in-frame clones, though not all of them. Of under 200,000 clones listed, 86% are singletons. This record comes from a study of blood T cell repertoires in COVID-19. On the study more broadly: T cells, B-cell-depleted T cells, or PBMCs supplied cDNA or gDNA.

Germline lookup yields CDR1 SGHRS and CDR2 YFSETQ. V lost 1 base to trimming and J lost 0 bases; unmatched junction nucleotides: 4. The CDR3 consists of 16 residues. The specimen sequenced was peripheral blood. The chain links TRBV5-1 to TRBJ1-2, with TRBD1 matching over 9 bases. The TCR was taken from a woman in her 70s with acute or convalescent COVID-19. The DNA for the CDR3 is TGCGCCAGCAGCTTGTCTCGGACAGGGGCTAACTATGGCTACACCTTC. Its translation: CASSLSRTGANYGYTF.